The T cell receptor (beta chain) under discussion was sequenced for a study of early T cells in non-severe SARS-CoV-2 infection. TCRdb analysed the 5' RACE reads with MiXCR anew, one entry per CDR3 protein. The sample shows about 70,000 distinct CDR3 sequences, under 15% of them seen only once. Trimming cost V 3 bases and J 4 bases, with 11 bases left between them. The germline gives CDR1 SGDLS, CDR2 YYNGEE. The CDR3 contains 14 residues. This chain connects TRBV9 to TRBJ1-5; no firm D call. The clonotype comes from an adult who was a healthcare worker with PCR-confirmed SARS-CoV-2 infection or an uninfected control (not recorded which). Sequencing used whole blood. The CDR3 reads CASSGPGLNQPQHF. The CDR3, as DNA: TGTGCCAGCAGCGGTCCGGGCCTAAATCAGCCCCAGCATTTT.